This T cell receptor (beta chain) was retrieved from a study of T cells expressing NK-cell markers. The CDR3 contains 18 residues. TCRdb re-called the 5' RACE reads, yielding one record per CDR3 amino acid sequence without DNA. The sample totals about 110,000 distinct CDR3 sequences. This receptor was obtained from a woman between 18 and 69 years old in good health. The gene calls are TRBV12-3 or TRBV12-4 and TRBJ2-3; TCRdb names TRBD2, which stays unverified in the absence of DNA. The sequencing sample was made of blood T cells: a sorted CD56 or NKG2C T cell subset, CD4+ or CD8+ T cells, or bulk PBMC T cells (not recorded which). CDR3 amino acids: CASSLSALAGPAGDTQYF.